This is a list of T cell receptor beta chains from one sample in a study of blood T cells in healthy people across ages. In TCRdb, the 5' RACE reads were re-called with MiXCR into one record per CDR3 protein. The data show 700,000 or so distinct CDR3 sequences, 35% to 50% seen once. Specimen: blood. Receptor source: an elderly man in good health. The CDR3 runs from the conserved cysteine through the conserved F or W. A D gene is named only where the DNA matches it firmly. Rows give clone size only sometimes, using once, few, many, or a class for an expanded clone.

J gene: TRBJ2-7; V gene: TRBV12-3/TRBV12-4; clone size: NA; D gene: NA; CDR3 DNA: TGTGCCAGCGGGAGCACCGGGCAAACCTACGAGCAGTACTTC; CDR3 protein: CASGSTGQTYEQYF
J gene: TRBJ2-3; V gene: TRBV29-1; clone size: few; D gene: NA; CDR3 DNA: TGCAGCGTTGAATCAGGGCGCCGTGGGAGCACAGATACGCAGTATTTT; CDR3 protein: CSVESGRRGSTDTQYF
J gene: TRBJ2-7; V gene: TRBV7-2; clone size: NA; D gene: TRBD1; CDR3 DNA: TGTGTCAGCAGCTTAAGACAGGGGTATTACGAGCAGTACTTC; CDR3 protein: CVSSLRQGYYEQYF
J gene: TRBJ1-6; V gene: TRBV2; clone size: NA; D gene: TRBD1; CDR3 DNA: TGTGCCAGCAGGGCGGGACAGGCGAATTCACCCCTCCACTTT; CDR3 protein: CASRAGQANSPLHF
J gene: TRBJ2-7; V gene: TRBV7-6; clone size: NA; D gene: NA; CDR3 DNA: TGTGCCAGCAGCCGGGGACAAGATGTTCCTGCGTACTTC; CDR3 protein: CASSRGQDVPAYF
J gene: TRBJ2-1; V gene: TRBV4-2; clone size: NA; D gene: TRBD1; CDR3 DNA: TGTGCCAGCAGCCAAGGACAGGGGATCTACAATGAGCAGTTCTTC; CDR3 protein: CASSQGQGIYNEQFF
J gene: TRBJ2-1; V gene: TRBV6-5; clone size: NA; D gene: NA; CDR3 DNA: TGTGCCAGCAGTTACTCTGAAGTAGAACGTTTTAATGAGCAGTTCTTC; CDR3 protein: CASSYSEVERFNEQFF
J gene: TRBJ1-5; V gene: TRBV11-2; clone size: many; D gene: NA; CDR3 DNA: TGTGCCAGCAGCTTGGCTGGGTTCCCCAATCAGCCCCAGCATTTT; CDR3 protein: CASSLAGFPNQPQHF
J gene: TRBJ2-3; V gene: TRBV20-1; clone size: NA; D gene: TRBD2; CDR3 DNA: TGCAGTGCACAAAGCGGGGGGGCCTCTTACGGCACAGATACGCAGTATTTT; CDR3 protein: CSAQSGGASYGTDTQYF
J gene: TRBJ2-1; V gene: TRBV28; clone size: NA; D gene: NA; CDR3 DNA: TGTGCCAGCAGTTTATCTGCAAGGGGGGAGCAGTTCTTC; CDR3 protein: CASSLSARGEQFF
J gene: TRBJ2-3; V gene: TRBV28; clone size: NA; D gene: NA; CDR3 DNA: TGTGCCAGCAGCGGAACGAATGGTAGGACAGTCAAAGATACGCAGTATTTT; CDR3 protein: CASSGTNGRTVKDTQYF
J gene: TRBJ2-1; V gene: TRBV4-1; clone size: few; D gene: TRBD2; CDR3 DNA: TGCGCCAGCAGCCAAGGCCCAAGCGGGAGGGCCGCCCCCTACAATGAGCAGTTCTTC; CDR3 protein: CASSQGPSGRAAPYNEQFF
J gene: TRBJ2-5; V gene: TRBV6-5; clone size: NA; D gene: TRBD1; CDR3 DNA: TGTGCCAGCAGTTACTTCCCCCTCGGGACAGGGAACCAAGAGACCCAGTACTTC; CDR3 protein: CASSYFPLGTGNQETQYF
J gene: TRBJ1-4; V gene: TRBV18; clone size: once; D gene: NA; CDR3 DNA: TGTGCCAGCTCACCGGGCCCAGAAAAACTGTTTTTT; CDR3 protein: CASSPGPEKLFF